These T cell receptor beta chains were read from a single sample in a study of T cells in Graves' hyperthyroidism and ophthalmopathy. From the multiplex PCR reads, TCRdb called clonotypes with MiXCR, one entry per CDR3 protein. The repertoire holds about 350,000 distinct CDR3 sequences, with 11% to 15% as singletons. The sequencing sample was made of blood. The origin of the receptors is a woman younger than 45 with Graves' hyperthyroidism. Both conserved end residues are trimmed from each CDR3. Size is omitted from some rows. Given values are once, few, many or a class for expanded clones.

V gene	clone size	J gene	CDR3 protein
TRBV2	many	TRBJ1-5	ASTRGISSQPQH
TRBV29-1	few	TRBJ1-1	SVGGGSPEAF
TRBV15	few	TRBJ2-1	ATSSTRSDEQF
TRBV20-1	few	TRBJ1-5	SASPGPGGHQPQH
TRBV7-2	few	TRBJ2-7	ASSFGSLDEQY
TRBV20-1	few	TRBJ2-7	SASKYGKTYEQY
TRBV18	NA	TRBJ1-2	ASSPPGATNYGYT
TRBV27	many	TRBJ2-3	ASGTSGKADTQY
TRBV15	many	TRBJ2-3	ATSRSAAVDTQY
TRBV9	few	TRBJ1-1	ASSVNRDMNTEAF
TRBV10-2	many	TRBJ2-3	ASSEGAAASTDTQY
TRBV29-1	NA	TRBJ2-1	SVERGLAGDDSYNEQL
TRBV25-1	NA	TRBJ2-3	ASSESGPDTQY
TRBV12-3/TRBV12-4	few	TRBJ1-1	ASTPMGRGLPLDEAF
TRBV5-1	few	TRBJ2-2	ASSLLSGEVNTGELF
TRBV6-2/TRBV6-3	NA	TRBJ2-7	ASRLRGTGTYEQS
TRBV7-9	many	TRBJ2-3	ASSLVQNAQY
TRBV19	many	TRBJ1-1	ASSPRAANTEAF
TRBV6-2/TRBV6-3	many	TRBJ2-1	ASSYIHNEQF
TRBV7-9	few	TRBJ2-7	ASSLVTDEQY
TRBV2	many	TRBJ1-5	ASMDYPGQGIQPQH
TRBV6-1	NA	TRBJ2-5	ASSMGGARTETQY
TRBV10-3	few	TRBJ2-7	AISRGTNEQY
TRBV10-1	NA	TRBJ2-1	ASSGGGSENYEQF
TRBV3-1	few	TRBJ2-5	ASSQDHSGRFVEETQY
TRBV15	NA	TRBJ2-7	ATSLSRTSAPYEQY
TRBV10-3	few	TRBJ2-2	AIRLIDNTGELF
TRBV29-1	few	TRBJ2-1	SGIVREQF
TRBV11-1	many	TRBJ2-7	ASTSAGGPAGEQY
TRBV2	NA	TRBJ2-5	ASSFKRERRETQY
TRBV28	many	TRBJ2-5	ASSSRGPLETQY
TRBV6-1	NA	TRBJ2-1	AASTDEQF
TRBV7-3	NA	TRBJ2-1	ASSLRGGDGPYNEQF
TRBV11-2	NA	TRBJ2-1	ASSLGTSGENEQF
TRBV7-3	many	TRBJ2-2	ASSLGLAGETGELF
TRBV6-5	many	TRBJ1-4	ASSYRRTSNEKLF
TRBV28	many	TRBJ2-2	GTGRNTGELF
TRBV29-1	NA	TRBJ1-2	SVETGAYGYT
TRBV7-2	many	TRBJ2-5	ASSLDFREETQY
TRBV28	NA	TRBJ1-5	ASSFGGINQPQH
TRBV20-1	many	TRBJ1-1	SARDGERVNTEAF
TRBV4-2	NA	TRBJ2-1	ASSRRDPYSYNEQF
TRBV5-1	NA	TRBJ1-4	ASCISGSQSEKLF
TRBV11-2	many	TRBJ2-7	ASRDTRRVNEQY
TRBV5-1	few	TRBJ1-1	ASSTQTPSNTEAF
TRBV4-1	NA	TRBJ1-1	ASSQVTQGAQAF
TRBV12-3/TRBV12-4	few	TRBJ2-3	ASSPPLDRGFLADTQY
TRBV20-1	few	TRBJ2-2	SARVDTGELF
TRBV7-2	few	TRBJ1-2	ASSSTQGRVYGYT
TRBV7-9	NA	TRBJ1-1	ASSLGLHTEAF